This T cell receptor (beta chain) was documented in a study of T cell responses to AZD1222 COVID-19 vaccine. Points from the study as a whole: Among vaccine-associated CD4 TCRs, coverage spanned spike, with dominance at 160-218 and 743-854. Nearly half of spike-specific TCRs reportedly go after variant regions that carry no mutations. Repertoires were obtained solely post-peak T cell response. The study found Spike-specific TCR breadth and depth rose after two AZD1222 doses.

Assay: immunoSEQ multiplex PCR; the TCRdb copy retains only in-frame clones and omits some. The table records about 28,000 clones, approximately 78% of them present only once. Germline V gene data show CDR1 as LGHNT and CDR2 as FRNRAP. This CDR3 is built from 12 residues. Losses at the gene ends were 1 base for V and 10 bases for J; bases not matched to a gene: 3. With respect to this clone: Its antigen is undetermined.

The TCR originated in an adult in good health. V is TRBV12-5 and J is TRBJ1-1; 7 nucleotides agree with TRBD1. The source was peripheral blood, collected on day 0 of AZD1222 vaccination. CDR3 residues: CASGLGQGLAFF. The CDR3 DNA is TGTGCTAGTGGTTTGGGACAGGGTTTAGCTTTCTTT.